The rows below give T cell receptor beta chains drawn from one sample of a study of T cell responses to AZD1222 COVID-19 vaccine. Clones were sequenced by immunoSEQ multiplex PCR, and TCRdb holds only the in-frame ones, with some missing. The sample has roughly 100,000 clones; roughly 90% are singletons. The sequences come from peripheral blood, collected on day 0 of AZD1222 vaccination. These receptors came from an adult in good health. The CDR3 runs from the conserved cysteine through the conserved F or W. Fields, in order: J gene, clone size, D gene, V gene, CDR3 DNA, CDR3 protein. A D gene is named only where the DNA matches it firmly. The size entry is marked missing in some rows and otherwise reads once, few, many or a size class.

TRBJ1-2 once TRBD1 TRBV19 TGTGCCAGTAGGACCGGGACAGGGAGCACCTTC CASRTGTGSTF
TRBJ2-7 - TRBD2 TRBV6-6 TGTGCCAGCAGAACTGGGGGGGGGACTCTCGACGAGCAGTACTTC CASRTGGGTLDEQYF
TRBJ1-3 few - TRBV12-3/TRBV12-4 TGTGCCAGCAAAAGGAGCTCTGGAAACACCATATATTTT CASKRSSGNTIYF
TRBJ2-1 - - TRBV7-9 TGTGCCAGCAGCTTAGTCCCCCCGAAAGTGGGGGAGACCTACAATGAGCAGTTCTTC CASSLVPPKVGETYNEQFF
TRBJ2-1 - TRBD2 TRBV9 TGTGCCAGCAGCGTAGTGGGGACTAGCGGGGATCGGTTCTTC CASSVVGTSGDRFF
TRBJ2-7 - - TRBV30 TGTGCCTGGAGTGGTAAAGGGGGTGGGCAGCAGTACTTC CAWSGKGGGQQYF
TRBJ2-7 - - TRBV13 TGTGCCAGCAGCTTCGGGCTAGGAGACTACGAGCAGTACTTC CASSFGLGDYEQYF
TRBJ1-3 once - TRBV9 TGTGCCAGCAGGGGGACGTCTGGAAACACCATATATTTT CASRGTSGNTIYF
TRBJ2-7 - - TRBV6-1 TGTGCCAGCAGAGAAGATCAGGGGGGCCTCGAGCAGTACTTC CASREDQGGLEQYF
TRBJ1-1 - - TRBV12-5 TGTGCTAGTGGTTTGGTACTAGTAGATCGGAACACTGAAGCTTTCTTT CASGLVLVDRNTEAFF
TRBJ1-2 - TRBD1 TRBV7-9 TGTGCCAGCAGCCGCCTCCGACAGGGGATCTATGGCTACACCTTC CASSRLRQGIYGYTF
TRBJ1-3 - - TRBV18 TGTGCCAGCTCATCCCGGGGAGCTTCCTCTGGAAACACCATATATTTT CASSSRGASSGNTIYF
TRBJ1-3 - - TRBV3-1/TRBV3-2 TGTGCCAGCAGCCAAGGCCCCCTCTCGGTGAGTGGTCGAAACACCATATATTTT CASSQGPLSVSGRNTIYF
TRBJ2-1 - - TRBV7-9 TGTGCCAGCAGCTTCGACTACGCCTACAATGAGCAGTTCTTC CASSFDYAYNEQFF
TRBJ1-1 - - TRBV2 TGTGCCAGCAGTGAAGCTCTGGGGAGAAACACTGAAGCTTTCTTT CASSEALGRNTEAFF
TRBJ2-5 - - TRBV6-6 TGTGCCAGCAGTTACTCCAAAGAGACCCAGTACTTC CASSYSKETQYF
TRBJ2-1 - - TRBV24-1 TGTGCCACCAGTGATCGAGGGGTGGGGCGTGGTGAGCAGTTCTTC CATSDRGVGRGEQFF
TRBJ1-5 - - TRBV9 TGTGCCAGCAGCGTAGATGGGGAGGGGCAGCCCCAGCATTTT CASSVDGEGQPQHF
TRBJ2-7 - - TRBV7-3 TGTGCCAGCAGCCCCGGGGGAGGCTACGAGCAGTACTTC CASSPGGGYEQYF
TRBJ2-6 - TRBD1 TRBV4-1 TGCGCCAGCAGCCAGCGCACACCGGGACAGGGGGCTTCTGGGGCCAACGTCCTGACTTTC CASSQRTPGQGASGANVLTF
TRBJ2-7 - - TRBV19 TGTGCCAGTAGTATAGAGGGTAGCGAGCAGTACTTC CASSIEGSEQYF
TRBJ1-1 - - TRBV5-5 TGTGCCAGCAGCTCCGGAGGGTTTCCATCCGAAGCTGAAGCTTTCTTT CASSSGGFPSEAEAFF
TRBJ2-2 - TRBD2 TRBV6-4 TGTGCCAGCAAAGAGTGGGGGGGCACCGGGGAGCTGTTTTTT CASKEWGGTGELFF
TRBJ1-4 - - TRBV4-1 TGCGCCAGCAGCCAAGGAGGAGGCAGATTATCTGAAAAACTGTTTTTT CASSQGGGRLSEKLFF
TRBJ2-3 - - TRBV27 TGTGCCAGCAGTTTCTCAGGGTTCACAGATACGCAGTATTTT CASSFSGFTDTQYF
TRBJ1-5 - - TRBV11-2 TGTGCCAGCAGCGGCGCAGGGGCCAATCAGCCCCAGCATTTT CASSGAGANQPQHF
TRBJ1-1 - TRBD1 TRBV10-1 TGCGCCAGCAGTGACTCCGGGACAGTGAACACTGAAGCTTTCTTT CASSDSGTVNTEAFF
TRBJ2-7 - - TRBV4-1 TGCGCCAGCAGCCTTACGTTGGACGGGTACGAGCAGTACTTC CASSLTLDGYEQYF
TRBJ1-4 - - TRBV7-6 TGTGCCAGCAGCCTTAATTGGGGACCCATGGAAAAACTGTTTTTT CASSLNWGPMEKLFF
TRBJ2-2 - - TRBV12-3/TRBV12-4 TGTGCCAGCAGTTTAGTGGGGATCGGGGAGCTGTTTTTT CASSLVGIGELFF
TRBJ2-3 few - TRBV5-1 TGCGCCAGCAGCTTGGACAGTGTTGGAGATACGCAGTATTTT CASSLDSVGDTQYF
TRBJ1-1 - TRBD1 TRBV29-1 TGCAGCGTTGAAGCGAGGGGGCCCATGAACACTGAAGCTTTCTTT CSVEARGPMNTEAFF
TRBJ1-1 - - TRBV6-1 TGTGCCAGCAGTGAAATGCGGGGCACTGAAGCTTTCTTT CASSEMRGTEAFF
TRBJ2-7 few - TRBV29-1 TGCAGCGCGAAGACAGGTCTCTCCTACGAGCAGTACTTC CSAKTGLSYEQYF
TRBJ1-3 - - TRBV9 TGTGCCAGCAGCGTAGTTTACTCTGGAAACACCATATATTTT CASSVVYSGNTIYF
TRBJ2-2 large TRBD1 TRBV2 TGTGCCAGCACAAAAGGGACAGAGTCCACCGGGGAGCTGTTTTTT CASTKGTESTGELFF
TRBJ1-2 - - TRBV12-3/TRBV12-4 TGTGCCAGCAGTCTAGGGACGAAAGGCTACACCTTC CASSLGTKGYTF
TRBJ1-1 - - TRBV18 TGTGCCAGCTCCCAAAGTTTAAGGGTAAAAATGAACACTGAAGCTTTCTTT CASSQSLRVKMNTEAFF
TRBJ2-3 - - TRBV5-4 TGTGCCAGCAGCCCGCCCACGGGGAAGAGCACAGATACGCAGTATTTT CASSPPTGKSTDTQYF